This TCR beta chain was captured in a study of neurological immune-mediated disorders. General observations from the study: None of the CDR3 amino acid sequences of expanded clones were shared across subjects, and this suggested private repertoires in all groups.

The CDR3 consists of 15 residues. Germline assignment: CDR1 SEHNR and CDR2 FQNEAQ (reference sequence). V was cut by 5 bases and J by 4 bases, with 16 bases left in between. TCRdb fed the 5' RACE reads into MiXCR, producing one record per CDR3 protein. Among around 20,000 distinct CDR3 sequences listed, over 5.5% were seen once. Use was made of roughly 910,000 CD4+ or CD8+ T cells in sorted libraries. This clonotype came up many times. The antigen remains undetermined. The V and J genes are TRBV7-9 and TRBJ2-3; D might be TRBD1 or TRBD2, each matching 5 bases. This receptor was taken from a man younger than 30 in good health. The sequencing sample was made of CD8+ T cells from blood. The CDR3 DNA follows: TGTGCCAGCAGCCCGAGCGAGGGGCTAGCAGATACGCAGTATTTT. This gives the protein CASSPSEGLADTQYF.